This TCR beta chain was observed in a study of CD4+ T cells in melanoma. Broader study findings: A reported correlation linked neoantigen-specific CD4+ T cells to CD8+, macrophage and B cell function. Neoantigen-specific CD4+ T cells in melanoma reportedly had diverse differentiation states.

The repertoire was sequenced with immunoSEQ multiplex PCR; TCRdb's copy has only in-frame clones and lacks some. The sample consists of about 120,000 clones, approximately 92% of them appearing once. This CDR3 has 14 amino acids. V gave up 8 bases and J gave up 2 bases; unmatched junction bases: 9. Germline CDR1 is MGHDK and CDR2 is SYGVNS. Remarks on this clone: No antigen is known for it.

The V gene is TRBV25-1, the J gene TRBJ2-7, with 7 bases fitting TRBD1. The sequencing sample was made of peripheral blood. The sequence came from a human donor with melanoma. The CDR3 DNA sequence: TGTGCCAGCCAAGGGACAGTCGGGCCCTACGAGCAGTACTTC. Its translation is CASQGTVGPYEQYF.